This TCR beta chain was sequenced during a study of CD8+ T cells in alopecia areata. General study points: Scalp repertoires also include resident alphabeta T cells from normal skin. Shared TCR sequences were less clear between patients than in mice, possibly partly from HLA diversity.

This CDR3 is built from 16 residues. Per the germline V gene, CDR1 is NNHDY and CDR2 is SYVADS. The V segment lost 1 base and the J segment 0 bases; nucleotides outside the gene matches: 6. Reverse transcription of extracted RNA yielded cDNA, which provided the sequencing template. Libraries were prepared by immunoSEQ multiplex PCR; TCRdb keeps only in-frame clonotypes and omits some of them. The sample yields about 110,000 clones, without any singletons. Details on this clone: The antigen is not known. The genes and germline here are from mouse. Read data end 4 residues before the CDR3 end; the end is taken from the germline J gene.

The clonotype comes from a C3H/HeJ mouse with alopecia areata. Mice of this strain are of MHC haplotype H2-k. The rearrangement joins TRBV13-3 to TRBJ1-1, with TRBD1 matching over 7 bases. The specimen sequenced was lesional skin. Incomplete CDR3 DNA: TGTGCCAGCAGTGATTCCCCGCAGGGGGCAAACACA. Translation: CASSDSPQGANT. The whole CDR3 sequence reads CASSDSPQGANTEVFF.